These T cell receptor beta chains were read from a single sample in a study of shared clonotypes between healthy human individuals. Assay used: immunoSEQ multiplex PCR; TCRdb lists only in-frame clones, some missing. Of 85,000 to 100,000 clones in the sample, 60% to 70% were seen once. Sequencing was done on a sample of memory CD8+ T cells sorted from blood. These receptor sequences come from a man aged 30 to 39 in good health. CDR3s include the opening cysteine and the closing phenylalanine or tryptophan. Fields, in order: V gene, D gene, J gene, clone size, CDR3 DNA, CDR3 protein. The D gene is left open where the match is weak. Size is stated for part of the rows, as once, few or many counts, or as a class when the clone is expanded.

V: TRBV27; D: .; J: TRBJ2-2; size: .; DNA: TGTGCCAGCAGAGTCTTTCGGGAGACCGGGGAGCTGTTTTTT; CDR3: CASRVFRETGELFF
V: TRBV4-1; D: TRBD1; J: TRBJ1-1; size: .; DNA: TGCGCCAGCAGCCCCACGACAGGGGGCATACCTGAAGCTTTCTTT; CDR3: CASSPTTGGIPEAFF
V: TRBV14; D: TRBD2; J: TRBJ2-5; size: few; DNA: TGTGCCAGCAGCCAGAACCTCGCCATAGCGGGAGCGAGCGGTTGGGAGACCCAGTACTTC; CDR3: CASSQNLAIAGASGWETQYF
V: TRBV15; D: .; J: TRBJ1-5; size: .; DNA: TGTGCCACCAGCAGAGATTTTCAAGGGGGCAATCAGCCCCAGCATTTT; CDR3: CATSRDFQGGNQPQHF
V: TRBV5-1; D: .; J: TRBJ2-2; size: many; DNA: TGCGCCAGCAGCTTTTTACAGATTAACACCGGGGAGCTGTTTTTT; CDR3: CASSFLQINTGELFF
V: TRBV27; D: .; J: TRBJ1-5; size: .; DNA: TGTGCCAGCAGTTTAATTGGGGGGATACAGCCCCAGCATTTT; CDR3: CASSLIGGIQPQHF
V: TRBV25-1; D: .; J: TRBJ2-3; size: few; DNA: TGTGCCAGCAGTACCCAGTCCTTTCTGGACACAGATACGCAGTATTTT; CDR3: CASSTQSFLDTDTQYF
V: TRBV28; D: TRBD1; J: TRBJ1-5; size: few; DNA: TGTGCCAGCAGGCGTAGACAGGGAGTTAATCAGCCCCAGCATTTT; CDR3: CASRRRQGVNQPQHF
V: TRBV10-3; D: .; J: TRBJ2-7; size: once; DNA: TGTGCCATCAAGACGATTACCTACGAGCAGTACTTC; CDR3: CAIKTITYEQYF
V: TRBV6-1; D: .; J: TRBJ1-2; size: .; DNA: TGTGCCAGCAGCCAACAGGGTGGGTTTGATGGCTACACCTTC; CDR3: CASSQQGGFDGYTF
V: TRBV19; D: .; J: TRBJ2-1; size: .; DNA: TGTGCCAGTAGTATAAAGGGTCCGGGAAGAAACAATGAGCAGTTCTTC; CDR3: CASSIKGPGRNNEQFF
V: TRBV2; D: TRBD1; J: TRBJ2-1; size: .; DNA: TGTGCCAGCAGGGGAGAGACAGGGTCCGGGGTGTTCTTC; CDR3: CASRGETGSGVFF
V: TRBV5-5; D: TRBD1; J: TRBJ2-7; size: .; DNA: TGTGCCAGCAGCAACCCGGGACAGGGGACCTACGAGCAGTACTTC; CDR3: CASSNPGQGTYEQYF
V: TRBV27; D: TRBD1; J: TRBJ2-3; size: .; DNA: TGTGCCAGCAGTCCGTGGGACAGCCTGGGAGATACGCAGTATTTT; CDR3: CASSPWDSLGDTQYF
V: TRBV11-2; D: TRBD1; J: TRBJ2-3; size: .; DNA: TGTGCCAGCAGCTTAGGGGGCCGTTCGGGCAGGGGGATTGGTACGCAGTATTTT; CDR3: CASSLGGRSGRGIGTQYF
V: TRBV29-1; D: TRBD2; J: TRBJ2-1; size: .; DNA: TGCAGCGTTGATTCTAGCGGCTCGTACTCCTACAATGAGCAGTTCTTC; CDR3: CSVDSSGSYSYNEQFF
V: TRBV27; D: .; J: TRBJ2-7; size: many; DNA: TGTGCCAGCAGTCCGATAAGCTCCTACGAGCAGTACTTC; CDR3: CASSPISSYEQYF
V: TRBV18; D: .; J: TRBJ1-5; size: once; DNA: TGTGCCAGCTCTTACGAGAATCAGCCCCAGCATTTT; CDR3: CASSYENQPQHF
V: TRBV6-8; D: TRBD1; J: TRBJ2-3; size: .; DNA: TGTGCCAGAGCCTCCGGACAGGGCGGCACAGATACGCAGTATTTT; CDR3: CARASGQGGTDTQYF
V: TRBV28; D: TRBD1; J: TRBJ2-7; size: few; DNA: TGTGCCAGCAGTTCTACCGGGACAGGGCTTTCCCACGAGCAGTACTTC; CDR3: CASSSTGTGLSHEQYF
V: TRBV5-6; D: TRBD1; J: TRBJ2-5; size: .; DNA: TGTGCCAGCAGCTTCGGGACAGGGGAAGAGACCCAGTACTTC; CDR3: CASSFGTGEETQYF
V: TRBV7-7; D: .; J: TRBJ2-1; size: .; DNA: TGTGCTAGCAGTCCCCACCCAGCAGGCTCGGAGCAGTTCTTC; CDR3: CASSPHPAGSEQFF
V: TRBV28; D: TRBD2; J: TRBJ2-1; size: .; DNA: TGTGCCAGCAGTCTAGCGGGCGGAAATGAGCAGTTCTTC; CDR3: CASSLAGGNEQFF
V: TRBV7-8; D: .; J: TRBJ2-7; size: .; DNA: TGTGCCAGCAGCTTAGGCTCCTACGAGCAGTACTTC; CDR3: CASSLGSYEQYF
V: TRBV7-2; D: TRBD1; J: TRBJ2-5; size: .; DNA: TGTGCCAGCAGCTTAACGACAGGGGGGAAAGAGACCCAGTACTTC; CDR3: CASSLTTGGKETQYF
V: TRBV6-5; D: TRBD1; J: TRBJ2-7; size: .; DNA: TGTGCCAGCAGTTACTCCGAGACAGGGTCCGAGCAGTACTTC; CDR3: CASSYSETGSEQYF
V: TRBV6-1; D: .; J: TRBJ1-2; size: .; DNA: TGTGCCAGCAGTGAATCGGTCTATGGCTACACCTTC; CDR3: CASSESVYGYTF
V: TRBV5-4; D: TRBD1; J: TRBJ2-7; size: .; DNA: TGTGCCAGCAGCTGGACAGGGGACTCCTACGAGCAGTACTTC; CDR3: CASSWTGDSYEQYF
V: TRBV2; D: .; J: TRBJ1-3; size: .; DNA: TGTGCCAGCAGCCACTCGAGGTTGACGGGAAACACCATATATTTT; CDR3: CASSHSRLTGNTIYF
V: TRBV7-7; D: .; J: TRBJ2-5; size: .; DNA: TGTGCCAGCAGCTCAGGGGTGGGGGTAGAGACCCAGTACTTC; CDR3: CASSSGVGVETQYF
V: TRBV4-1; D: TRBD2; J: TRBJ2-7; size: .; DNA: TGCGCCAGCAGCCAAGAGCTTGCGGGAGGAAGACCCTACGAGCAGTACTTC; CDR3: CASSQELAGGRPYEQYF
V: TRBV19; D: .; J: TRBJ2-6; size: .; DNA: TGTGCCAGTAGTCGCGAAACCAAATCACAAAGTCGGGCCAACGTCCTGACTTTC; CDR3: CASSRETKSQSRANVLTF
V: TRBV19; D: TRBD1; J: TRBJ1-1; size: few; DNA: TGTGCCAGTAGTATCCCGACAGGGGGCAACACTGAAGCTTTCTTT; CDR3: CASSIPTGGNTEAFF
V: TRBV7-6; D: .; J: TRBJ2-5; size: .; DNA: TGTGCCAGCAGCCGGGGAGAAGAGACCCAGTACTTC; CDR3: CASSRGEETQYF
V: TRBV29-1; D: .; J: TRBJ2-7; size: .; DNA: TGCAGCGCCCTTTTGGGGTTCTACGAGCAGTACTTC; CDR3: CSALLGFYEQYF
V: TRBV9; D: TRBD1; J: TRBJ2-1; size: .; DNA: TGTGCCAGCAGCGTATGGGACAGCCCCTATGAGCAGTTCTTC; CDR3: CASSVWDSPYEQFF
V: TRBV10-3; D: TRBD1; J: TRBJ2-5; size: .; DNA: TGTGCCATAGGGGTGGGACAGTCCGAGGGCTCGGGGACCCAGTACTTC; CDR3: CAIGVGQSEGSGTQYF